These 9 T cell receptor beta chains were all obtained from the same sample, sequenced in a study of Ad26.COV2.S vaccination and SARS-CoV-2 variants. The method was immunoSEQ multiplex PCR; TCRdb's version includes in-frame clones alone and lacks a portion of them. Found here are 430,000 or so clones, roughly 89% of them singletons; the top ten hold 2.5% to 3%. As for treatment: some 19 received Ad26.COV2.S at low or high dose, single or two shots; 5 received placebo; per-sample allocation not given. Specimen acquisition occurred on day 63 following the initial vaccine or placebo injection. Sequenced here: peripheral blood, sampled in a trial of Ad26.COV2.S vaccine versus placebo. The receptors here all came from a person between 18 and 65 years old who received the Ad26.COV2.S COVID-19 vaccine or a placebo.

This clone was seen just once. The chain has TRBV25-1 and TRBJ1-4, with TRBD1 matching over 7 bases. The germline gives CDR1 MGHDK, CDR2 SYGVNS. Germline trimming cut 3 bases from V and 8 bases from J; bases unmatched to any gene: 3. CDR3 size: 13 residues. The CDR3 here is CASSEAGQEKLFF. The CDR3 DNA follows: TGTGCCAGCAGTGAGGCGGGACAGGAAAAACTGTTTTTT.

The chain combines TRBV6-5 with TRBJ1-5, with 10 bases fitting TRBD1. Germline V gives CDR1 MNHEY, CDR2 SVGAGI. J lost 6 bases, V lost 6 bases, and 2 bases had no gene match. The CDR3 totals 13 residues. The CDR3 DNA follows: TGTGCCAGCAGAAGACAGGGGGCTCAGCCCCAGCATTTT. It codes for CASRRQGAQPQHF.

Remarks on this clone: Other nucleotide sequences in the sample specify the same CDR3. The chain is built from TRBV5-6 and TRBJ1-5; D remains ambiguous. The V gene lost 0 bases and the J gene lost 0 bases, with 4 bases spanning the gap. CDR1 is SGHDT and CDR2 is YYEEEE in the germline V gene. The CDR3 length is 14 residues. The CDR3 spells CASSLGHSNQPQHF. CDR3 DNA: TGTGCCAGCAGCTTGGGCCATAGCAATCAGCCCCAGCATTTT. The full variable domain, rest sourced from reference TRBV5-6 and TRBJ1-5, is DAGVTQSPTHLIKTRGQQVTLRCSPKSGHDTVSWYQQALGQGPQFIFQYYEEEERQRGNFPDRFSGHQFPNYSSELNVNALLLGDSALYLCASSLGHSNQPQHFGDGTRLSIL.

The chain is built from TRBV9 and TRBJ2-2; D tentatively fits TRBD1 or TRBD2 (5 bases each). From germline, CDR1 is SGDLS and CDR2 YYNGEE. V was pared by 6 bases and J by 5 bases, with 17 bases between. The CDR3 runs to 15 residues. For the CDR3, the DNA is TGTGCCAGCAACGGTGGGGGATTGGAGACCGGGGAGCTGTTTTTT. Translating gives CASNGGGLETGELFF. The full variable domain, rest sourced from reference TRBV9 and TRBJ2-2, is DSGVTQTPKHLITATGQRVTLRCSPRSGDLSVYWYQQSLDQGLQFLIQYYNGEERAKGNILERFSAQQFPDLHSELNLSSLELGDSALYFCASNGGGLETGELFFGEGSRLTVL.

This clone was seen a single time. The genes are TRBV6-5 and TRBJ1-4, with D perhaps matching TRBD1 (5 bases). The CDR3 runs 14 residues. Trimming removed 0 bases at V and 8 bases at J, with 10 bases between. Per the germline V gene, CDR1 is MNHEY and CDR2 is SVGAGI. The CDR3 bases are TGTGCCAGCAGTTACTCGGGGGACGGAGAAAAACTGTTTTTT. Protein: CASSYSGDGEKLFF.

The sample holds one count of this clone. This rearrangement joins TRBV7-2 to TRBJ1-4, with D unresolved. Germline V gives CDR1 SGHTA, CDR2 FQGNSA. Trimming removed 5 bases from V and 10 bases from J, with 17 bases in between. There are 14 residues in the CDR3. Here the CDR3 reads CASSVRAQKRKLFF. CDR3 coding DNA: TGTGCCAGCAGCGTCCGGGCCCAAAAGAGAAAACTGTTTTTT.

This sequence joins TRBV9 and TRBJ1-1; tentative D call: TRBD1 (5 bases). This CDR3 has 13 amino acids. Germline values: CDR1 SGDLS, CDR2 YYNGEE. Trimming took off 4 bases at V and 1 base at J, with 8 bases between the two ends. The CDR3 here is CASSSQGNTEAFF. CDR3 nucleotide sequence: TGTGCCAGCAGCTCCCAGGGGAACACTGAAGCTTTCTTT.

This chain links TRBV28 with TRBJ2-7, with D possibly TRBD2 on 5 matching bases. This CDR3 is built from 13 residues. Germline V gene sequence: CDR1 MDHEN, CDR2 SYDVKM. Trimming took off 8 bases at V and 0 bases at J, with 11 bases between the two ends. The CDR3 loop is CASRRTFSYEQYF. The CDR3 bases are TGTGCCAGCCGACGGACTTTCTCCTACGAGCAGTACTTC.

The V call is TRBV19, the J call TRBJ2-5; D perhaps matches TRBD1 (6 bases). In germline, CDR1 is LNHDA, CDR2 SQIVND (reference sequence). Deletions cut 5 bases from V and 0 bases from J, with 10 bases between. The CDR3 covers 14 residues. The CDR3 bases are TGTGCCAGTAGTCAGAGGGACAACCAAGAGACCCAGTACTTC. It yields the protein CASSQRDNQETQYF.